The 21 T cell receptor beta chains below all came from one sample that was sequenced in a study. The sorted Tregs were CD4+CD25+CD127-/low cells. From the 5' RACE reads, TCRdb called clonotypes with MiXCR, one entry per CDR3 protein. The sample has 8,500 to 13,000 distinct CDR3 sequences, 15% to 20% seen once. Specimen: Tregs sorted from a lymph node. These receptors originate from a female donor with breast cancer.

By share of the sample, this clonotype is medium-sized. The rearrangement links TRBV29-1 to TRBJ2-7; 7 bases agree with TRBD2. Germline values: CDR1 SQVTM, CDR2 ANQGSEA. Unmatched junction bases numbered 9, after V lost 4 bases and J lost 3 bases. The CDR3 spans 14 residues. The CDR3 bases are TGCAGCGTTGGGGGGGGGGAAAAGGGCTACGAGCAGTACTTC. Its protein product is CSVGGGEKGYEQYF.

This clonotype was seen at least ten times. This chain uses TRBV12-3 or TRBV12-4 with TRBJ2-1; 8 bases match TRBD2. The CDR3 has 14 amino acids. After removal of 5 bases from V and 0 bases from J, the junction contained 0 bases not matched to a gene. Here the CDR3 DNA reads TGTGCCAGCAGTACTAGCGGCTCCTACAATGAGCAGTTCTTC. Translating gives CASSTSGSYNEQFF.

This clonotype is medium-sized by share. The chain has TRBV6-1 and TRBJ2-3, with TRBD2 matching over 8 bases. The length of the CDR3 is 14 residues. Per the germline V gene, CDR1 is MNHNS and CDR2 is SASEGT. Losses at the gene ends were 6 bases for V and 6 bases for J; bases not matched to a gene: 8. The CDR3 reads CASSLREVADTQYF. CDR3 coding DNA: TGTGCCAGCAGCCTGCGGGAGGTTGCCGATACGCAGTATTTT.

This clonotype is medium-sized in the sample. J is TRBJ2-7 and V is TRBV7-6; possibly TRBD1 or TRBD2 for D (5 bases each). V shed 3 bases and J shed 4 bases, with 13 bases lying between them. Germline values: CDR1 SGHVS, CDR2 FNYEAQ. CDR3 length equals 14 residues. This CDR3 is CASSFGDGRYEQYF. The CDR3 bases are TGTGCCAGCAGCTTCGGGGACGGTCGTTACGAGCAGTACTTC.

This clonotype has at least ten counts. J is TRBJ2-2 and V is TRBV20-1; TRBD1 matches at 7 bases. Germline loops: CDR1 DFQATT, CDR2 SNEGSKA (reference sequence). The junction had 3 bases not matched to a gene; V was cut back by 0 bases and J by 5 bases. The CDR3 covers 14 residues. In nucleotides, the CDR3 is TGCAGTGCTAGAGACAGCAGGGGGACCGGGGAGCTGTTTTTT. Its translation is CSARDSRGTGELFF.

This clonotype was detected a few times. The V call is TRBV11-3, the J call TRBJ2-3, with D possibly matching TRBD1 (6 bases). CDR1 and CDR2 (germline): SGHNT, YENEEA. The V and J ends lost 5 bases and 0 bases respectively, with 18 bases between them. The CDR3 has 17 residues. The CDR3 here is CASSPNRNRASTDTQYF. The CDR3 region has the DNA TGTGCCAGCAGCCCCAATCGAAACAGGGCTAGCACAGATACGCAGTATTTT.

The sample holds many counts of this clonotype. This rearrangement joins TRBV27 to TRBJ2-3; 8 bases fit TRBD2. This CDR3 comprises 17 residues. Per germline, CDR1 MNHEY and CDR2 SMNVEV (reference sequence). V trimming: 5 bases; J trimming: 7 bases; junction bases outside the gene matches: 17. CDR3 loop: CASSPSPAGVFLNTQYF. The CDR3 nucleotides read TGTGCCAGCAGTCCATCTCCAGCGGGAGTCTTCTTAAATACGCAGTATTTT.

This clonotype was counted many times. The chain employs TRBV7-2 and TRBJ1-4; 7 bases fit TRBD1. The V gene's germline CDR1 is SGHTA and CDR2 FQGNSA. The CDR3 has 14 amino acids. V dropped 6 bases and J dropped 7; count of bases not matched to a gene: 8. CDR3 residues: CASRPDRDAEKLFF. In nucleotides, the CDR3 is TGTGCCAGCAGACCCGACAGGGACGCTGAAAAACTGTTTTTT.

At least ten counts were recorded for this clonotype. The chain employs TRBV6-5 and TRBJ1-4; 7 nucleotides match TRBD1. The CDR3 covers 14 residues. After removal of 5 bases from V and 7 bases from J, the junction contained 7 bases not matched to a gene. Per the germline V gene, CDR1 is MNHEY and CDR2 is SVGAGI. The CDR3 sequence is CASSKGAYSEKLFF. The DNA for the CDR3 is TGTGCCAGCAGTAAGGGGGCCTATAGTGAAAAACTGTTTTTT.

For this clonotype: The junction and the germline gene differ at one end; a read error may be behind it. The rearrangement uses TRBV7-2 and TRBJ1-5, with 8 nucleotides matching TRBD1. Germline CDR1 is SGHTA and CDR2 is FQGNSA. This CDR3 comprises 16 residues. The CDR3 reads CASSLVGPGGGQPQQF. The CDR3 bases are TGTGCCAGCAGCTTAGTTGGGCCAGGGGGCGGACAGCCCCAGCAGTTT.

This clonotype was recorded a few times. Being one base from a much bigger clone, this may be a read error. The chain uses TRBV12-3 or TRBV12-4 and TRBJ1-1, with 8 bases matching TRBD1. J gave up 1 base and V 5 bases, and 9 bases lay outside the gene matches. This CDR3 is built from 16 residues. CDR3: CASSVVWDRPNTEAFF. In DNA, the CDR3 is TGTGCCAGCAGTGTAGTGTGGGACAGGCCGAACACTGAAGCTTTCTTT.

Sample share makes this clonotype medium-sized (0.01 to 0.1%). This rearrangement joins TRBV6-1 to TRBJ2-7, with a possible D match to TRBD2 (6 bases). Germline V gives CDR1 MNHNS, CDR2 SASEGT. This CDR3 comprises 13 residues. Trimming shortened V by 7 bases and J by 3 bases, and 13 bases separated the two germline ends. CDR3 coding DNA: TGTGCCAGCAAGGAGACTAGTCTCTACGAGCAGTACTTC. This sequence encodes CASKETSLYEQYF.

Relative to its sample, this clonotype is medium-sized. This sequence joins TRBV20-1 and TRBJ1-2, with 7 bases matching TRBD1. Per germline, CDR1 DFQATT and CDR2 SNEGSKA (reference sequence). The CDR3 is made up of 16 amino acids. V lost 3 bases to trimming and J lost 0 bases; unmatched junction nucleotides: 10. CDR3 nucleotide sequence: TGCAGTGCTAGGAGGGACAGCCTTAGGGCTAACTATGGCTACACCTTC. Translated: CSARRDSLRANYGYTF.

This clonotype was seen more than once but under ten times. One base away lies a much larger clone, so this may be a sequencing read error. The chain combines TRBV3-1 with TRBJ2-1; unclear D gene. The CDR3 runs to 15 residues. V lost 3 bases, J lost 6 bases, and 15 bases lay in between. Germline V gene data show CDR1 as LGHDT and CDR2 as YNNKEL (reference sequence). The CDR3 coding sequence is TGTGCCAGCAGCCATCCCAGAGACCCTTTCAATGAGCAGTTCTTC. Its translation: CASSHPRDPFNEQFF.

This clonotype is labeled as medium-sized. Here the CDR3 reads CASTPSSIYNEQFF. CDR3 nucleotides: TGTGCCAGCACCCCATCCTCGATTTACAATGAGCAGTTCTTC. The J gene is TRBJ2-1, the V gene TRBV27; D remains ambiguous. Trimming removed 7 bases from V and 4 bases from J, with 14 bases in between. The CDR3 runs to 14 residues. Germline V gives CDR1 MNHEY, CDR2 SMNVEV (reference sequence).

By share, this clonotype counts as medium-sized. The chain recombines TRBV5-5 with TRBJ2-7; TRBD1 agrees at 10 bases. This CDR3 spans 14 amino acids. Trimming cost V 4 bases and J 5 bases; bases outside gene matches: 6. Germline CDR1 is SGHKS and CDR2 is YYEKEE (reference sequence). As DNA, the CDR3 is TGTGCCAGCAGCCCTGACAGGGGGCATAACGAGCAGTACTTC. It codes for CASSPDRGHNEQYF.

This clonotype is medium-sized by share. This chain uses TRBV20-1 with TRBJ2-1; 7 bases map to TRBD2. This CDR3 has 14 amino acids. V shed 7 bases and J 2 bases; nucleotides not matched to a gene: 8. CDR1 and CDR2 (germline): DFQATT, SNEGSKA (reference sequence). The CDR3 loop is CSVPRSGAYNEQFF. The CDR3 bases are TGCAGTGTCCCGAGAAGCGGGGCCTACAATGAGCAGTTCTTC.

This clonotype is judged medium-sized. The rearrangement joins TRBV5-1 to TRBJ1-5; D gene ambiguous. V gave up 0 bases and J gave up 1 base, with 8 bases separating them. CDR1 and CDR2 (germline): SGHRS, YFSETQ. The CDR3 consists of 15 residues. The CDR3 DNA follows: TGCGCCAGCAGCTTGGGGAGTCGAAGCAATCAGCCCCAGCATTTT. The encoded protein is CASSLGSRSNQPQHF.

This clonotype showed up many times. The V gene is TRBV12-3 or TRBV12-4, the J gene TRBJ1-2; TRBD1 might be the D (6 bases). The CDR3 is made up of 15 amino acids. V lost 5 bases and J lost 4, with 17 bases in between. CDR3 coding DNA: TGTGCCAGCAGTCCCGGCGGCAGGGGCGCCTATGGCTACACCTTC. The encoded protein is CASSPGGRGAYGYTF.

In its sample, this clonotype ranks as medium-sized (0.01 to 0.1%). The V and J genes are TRBV7-2 and TRBJ2-5; 7 bases line up with TRBD1. Per germline, CDR1 SGHTA and CDR2 FQGNSA. V was pared by 5 bases and J by 3 bases, with 9 bases of the junction left unmatched. The CDR3 loop spans 15 amino acids. The CDR3: CASSTYTGQEETQYF. The CDR3 coding sequence is TGTGCCAGCAGCACATATACCGGACAGGAAGAGACCCAGTACTTC.

This clonotype qualifies as medium-sized. The chain links TRBV6-6 to TRBJ2-5; D is undetermined. CDR1 and CDR2 from the germline V gene are MNHNY and SVGAGI (reference sequence). Trimming removed 5 bases from V and 3 bases from J, with 16 bases in between. The CDR3 runs to 15 residues. The CDR3 DNA is TGTGCCAGCAGTAACTACGGAATGAGAAAAGAGACCCAGTACTTC. Protein: CASSNYGMRKETQYF.